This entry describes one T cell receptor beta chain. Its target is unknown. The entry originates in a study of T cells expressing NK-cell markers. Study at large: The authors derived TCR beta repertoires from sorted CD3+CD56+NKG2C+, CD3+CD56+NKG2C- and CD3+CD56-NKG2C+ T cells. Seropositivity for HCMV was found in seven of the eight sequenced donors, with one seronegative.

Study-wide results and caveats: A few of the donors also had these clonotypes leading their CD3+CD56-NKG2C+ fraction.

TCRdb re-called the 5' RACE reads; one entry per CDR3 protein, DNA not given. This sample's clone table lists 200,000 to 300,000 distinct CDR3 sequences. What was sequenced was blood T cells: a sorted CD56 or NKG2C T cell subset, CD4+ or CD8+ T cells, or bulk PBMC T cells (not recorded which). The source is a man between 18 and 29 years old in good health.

CDR3 amino acids: CASSLSTSWGGELFF. The chain recombines TRBV7-2 with TRBJ2-2. CDR1 SGHTA and CDR2 FQGNSA come from the germline V gene. The CDR3 runs 15 residues.